This record looks at one TCR beta chain sequence and its context. It has no known antigen specificity. The record has no base qualities; no much larger clone is one base away. Other DNA sequences in the sample encode the same CDR3. In total, approximately 700 healthy bone marrow donors made up the cohort. Cohort members were all nominally healthy when sampled, although unrecorded immune exposures were likely present. The donor was CMV seronegative and was included in the group of approximately 350 seronegative cohort members. A peripheral blood sample was provided by each donor, and peripheral blood mononuclear cells were used for TCR beta sequencing. The Qiagen DNeasy Blood Extraction Kit was used to extract genomic DNA from the blood cell samples. This sample was taken from a study of cytomegalovirus exposure and HLA in healthy donors (dated by TCRdb to 2015 to 2018). Study-level background: In an earlier analysis of roughly 500 of the donors, 276 Gb of sequence data and about 110 million unique TCR beta sequences from some 170 million T cells were reported. An early release covering 500 to 750 HLA-typed donors comprised approximately 300 gigabases of sequencing data and roughly 86 million unique TCR sequences. Of the 398 genotyped donors, roughly 85% fell in the genetic ancestry cluster associated with self-reported Caucasian donors. The study aimed to test whether signatures of past pathogen exposure could be identified by cataloging public T cell receptors. The study profiled the T cell repertoires of 500 to 800 subjects by immunosequencing and related them to cytomegalovirus serostatus. A separate validation cohort of about 110 different subjects was used in addition to the approximately 700-subject first cohort. The study combined high-throughput TCR immunosequencing, statistical association of individual TCRs with disease status, and machine learning to predict cytomegalovirus infection status. In a later analysis, previously published TCR beta repertoires from 600 to 850 donors were re-analyzed and high-resolution HLA genotyping was added so that TCR occurrence patterns could be studied. Rather than drawing on any new phenotypic data, the later analysis identified candidate immune exposures from TCR beta sequences and the way those sequences occurred across donors. An earlier analysis of about 620 of the donors applied high-throughput TCR beta sequencing to assess whether each TCR beta V gene segment acted as functional or pseudogenic. Donor age, sex, ethnicity and CMV serostatus were collected together with the repertoire data. A later genetic analysis took genome-wide SNP genotypes for about 65% of the 666 donors and used that subset as a discovery cohort. All discovery cohort repertoires had been generated using a single sequencing platform. Both class I and class II loci were covered by HLA typing, at four-digit resolution. The number of donors typed differed by locus, with roughly 620-630 for A, B, C, DRB1 and DQB1, more than 500 for DQA1, nearly 610 for DPA1, and some 470 for DPB1. Because of strong linkage in the cohort, roughly five DR-DQ haplotypes were treated as single units for association and clustering. Across approximately 400 genotyped donors of the cohort, an average of about 240,000 unique TCR beta nucleotide sequences per donor were sequenced, and around 19% of those sequences were non-productive.

From the cysteine up to the phenylalanine, the CDR3 has a length of 14 residues. Left in the record is the CDR3 DNA by itself, 42 bases read in frame from the first base. CDR1 and CDR2 are read off the germline V gene as SGHRS and YFSETQ. At the junction V is shortened by 0 bases and J by 2 bases, with 6 bases in between. The method behind the library was the immunoSEQ multiplex PCR assay. For the multiplex PCR, a mixture combining 60 forward primers for TCR Vbeta segments and 13 reverse primers for TCR Jbeta segments was used. A multiplex PCR assay on genomic DNA amplified the CDR3 region of rearranged TCR beta genes. Amplified TCR beta libraries were sequenced as 87-base-pair reads on the Illumina HiSeq System. On the authors' methods: A later analysis tallied roughly 76 million unique TCR beta chains across the 666 repertoires, and about 10 million of those chains were shared by two or more donors. Raw reads were error-corrected and collapsed into unique sequences with a nearest-neighbor algorithm that merged closely related sequences to remove PCR and sequencing errors. CDR3 sequences were aligned to IMGT reference sequences to assign V, D and J gene segments. Each retained sequence needed at least a six-nucleotide match to both a V gene segment and a J gene segment. Rearrangements were called productive when the CDR3 lacked stop codons and stayed in frame with V and J; all others were non-productive. Following IMGT convention, CDR3 was defined as the stretch from the second conserved V-encoded cysteine to the conserved J-encoded phenylalanine. The earlier analysis of roughly 590 of the donors excluded sequences that lacked an unambiguous match to a single V gene segment. An earlier analysis of some 610 of the donors called V segments functional above 56.7% productive rearrangements and segregating when the between-donor standard deviation exceeded 5%. A statistical classification framework was built to diagnose cytomegalovirus status from the catalog of TCR beta chain sequences. V and J gene assignment, in a later analysis, came from comparing TCR nucleotide sequences with IMGT/GENE-DB human TR gene sequences. In a later analysis, CDR3 sequences and most-parsimonious VDJ recombination scenarios were assigned using the TCRdist pipeline. In a later analysis, every TCR beta chain was defined by the combination of its CDR3 amino acid sequence and its V-gene family, and reads without a unique V-gene family were dropped. In a later analysis, 450 to 600 highly shared, low-generation-probability nucleotide sequences were removed to address suspected cross-contamination and a sequencing artifact. A later analysis calculated a clonal expansion index for each public chain from normalized within-repertoire ranks of inferred template counts. In a later analysis, generation probabilities were computed using a VDJ recombination model fitted to out-of-frame rearrangements, and the results were checked against IGoR. In a later analysis, TCR-TCR, TCR-HLA and TCR-CMV co-occurrence was scored with hypergeometric tests, and a repertoire-size bias correction was applied to TCR pairs. False discovery rates were estimated in a later analysis by permuting HLA or CMV assignments 20 times. In a later analysis, co-occurring TCRs were grouped using DBSCAN, and TCRdist sequence similarity was added for clustering within HLA-allele-positive subsets. Repertoires with fewer than 30,000 or more than 120,000 public chains, plus five repertoires with anomalous nucleotide sharing, were excluded from co-occurrence clustering. Drawn from immuneACCESS, this table holds only the in-frame rearrangements with V and J called that TCRdb kept. Clones are partly lost; checked studies trace under half to an unresolved V gene and leave the rest unexplained. From that table come the V and J calls and clone size; the DNA was used to work out D and trimming. For this sample the table gives almost 95,000 clones, of which just under 70% were detected only once. The top ten clones comprise roughly 2.6% of the sample.

The paper's findings and limits, for the study overall: For the cohort, immune exposure information was limited to CMV serostatus. The sequencing pipeline was judged likely to have produced a cluster of highly shared sequence variants as a technical artifact. Correlated functional status among segregating V segments might reflect linkage disequilibrium, but an unknown experimental factor could not be ruled out. The classifier was reported to diagnose cytomegalovirus status with high specificity and sensitivity in both the original cohort and the validation cohort. Because counts were too low, under 20 rarely observed V segments, including chromosome 9 orphons, were left out of the earlier analysis of some 600 of the donors. Broadly in line with IMGT annotations, most TCR beta V segments showed up in productive rearrangements about 87% or about 30% of the time in an earlier analysis of under 700 of the donors. When HLA alleles, especially DR and DQ, strongly co-occurred, attributing TCR associations to individual alleles was difficult. In a later analysis, TCR association rates were found to vary across HLA loci, with the most associated TCRs seen for DRB1 alleles and the fewest for HLA-C alleles. Presence/absence analyses assumed roughly uniform sequencing depth across donors, an assumption that may not hold. According to a later genetic analysis, donors in an Asian-associated ancestry cluster had fewer N-insertions in productive TCRs than the roughly 670-donor mean. This cohort had only TCR beta chains sequenced, and the lack of alpha or paired-chain data limited which features could be detected. A later analysis associated about 17,000 TCR beta sequences with specific HLA alleles at a false discovery rate of 0.05. A later analysis found that most CMV-associated TCR beta chains appeared HLA-restricted, with HLA associations seemingly driven largely by CMV exposure. In a later genetic analysis, a missense DCLRE1C variant was associated with V-gene and J-gene trimming of TCR beta chains, and the association was replicated in an independent cohort. Because some donors lacked HLA typing at each locus, the association tests relied only on the typed subset. In a later analysis, HLA-associated TCR beta chains were found to be more clonally expanded and to have lower generation probabilities than equally common non-associated chains. Some IMGT-functional V segments, including TRBV6-2 and TRBV6-3, could not be distinguished by the 87-base-pair reads and were therefore excluded. The study gave a list of under 200 TCR beta chains associated with cytomegalovirus. A further reported finding was that TCR beta sequences accurately predicted the HLA-A and HLA-B alleles for most subjects in the first cohort. In a later analysis, several top co-occurrence clusters were reported to appear linked to parvovirus B19, influenza, CMV and Epstein-Barr virus. While some public TCRs were present in many individuals, most TCR sequences turned up only very rarely across donors. A few of the identified cytomegalovirus-associated TCR beta chains were confirmed in vitro to be specific for cytomegalovirus antigens. It was suggested by the authors that the approach could potentially be generalized to other disease states and immunological phenotypes.

This TCR was sampled from a man aged 45-60 years in good health and CMV-seronegative. The sequenced sample was PBMCs. The rearranged segments are TRBV5-1 and TRBJ1-5; 5 matching bases give a weak D call of TRBD1. The CDR3 region reads CASSLGRGNQPQHF. At the DNA level, the sequence is TGCGCCAGCAGCTTGGGCAGGGGCAATCAGCCCCAGCATTTT.